A selection of T cell receptor beta chains follows, all from one sample in a study of CD8+ T cells in alopecia areata. Sequencing was performed with immunoSEQ multiplex PCR; in TCRdb, only in-frame clones are kept and a portion is missing. The table records about 220,000 clones, about three fifths of them present only once. The sequencing used CD4+ T cells sorted from blood, collected at week 4, from a patient treated with tofacitinib. Receptor source: a human donor with alopecia areata. CDR3s include the opening cysteine and the closing phenylalanine or tryptophan. Each record gives: clone size, D gene, J gene, V gene, CDR3 DNA, CDR3 protein. A D gene is named only where the DNA matches it firmly. Expanded clones get a size class; other rows say once, few or many, or leave the size out.

NA NA TRBJ2-5 TRBV29-1 TGCAGCGTTGAAGGCCCAGGGGTCCAAGAGACCCAGTACTTC CSVEGPGVQETQYF
NA NA TRBJ2-7 TRBV27 TGTGCCAGCAGTTTGGGGTTGTCCTCGGACGAGCAGTACTTC CASSLGLSSDEQYF
NA TRBD1 TRBJ1-2 TRBV10-3 TGTGCCATCAGTGAAGGACAGGTTAACTATGGCTACACCTTC CAISEGQVNYGYTF
few NA TRBJ1-5 TRBV29-1 TGCAGCGCTACAGGGACCCCAGACCAGCCCCAGCATTTT CSATGTPDQPQHF
NA TRBD2 TRBJ2-3 TRBV7-2 TGTGCCAGCAGCTTATTTGCTAGCGGGGGAACAGATACGCAGTATTTT CASSLFASGGTDTQYF
NA NA TRBJ1-2 TRBV5-4 TGTGCCAGCAGCCCTGCTCGGACGGGGGCCTCTGGCTACACCTTC CASSPARTGASGYTF
NA NA TRBJ2-4 TRBV30 TGTGCCTGGAGTATGAACCCCCAAAACATTCAGTACTTC CAWSMNPQNIQYF
NA NA TRBJ1-6 TRBV4-2 TGTGCCAGCACCGCGGAGTATAATTCACCCCTCCACTTT CASTAEYNSPLHF
NA NA TRBJ1-2 TRBV2 TGTGCCAGCAGTGAAGCAGGATACTACACCTTC CASSEAGYYTF
NA NA TRBJ2-7 TRBV20-1 TGCAGTGCTAGGGGTCCCCTGGAGCAGTACTTC CSARGPLEQYF
NA NA TRBJ1-4 TRBV20-1 TGCAGTGCTCGATTTAATGAAAAACTGTTTTTT CSARFNEKLFF
NA NA TRBJ1-1 TRBV5-1 TGCGCCAGCAGTTCGGGCCTTGAAGCTTTCTTT CASSSGLEAFF
NA NA TRBJ1-5 TRBV2 TGTGCCAGCAGACCCGGCAGGGACCATCAGCCCCAGCATTTT CASRPGRDHQPQHF
NA NA TRBJ2-7 TRBV6-1 TGTGCCAGCAGTGCTGAGGGGTCCCTCTCCTACGAGCAGTACTTC CASSAEGSLSYEQYF
many NA TRBJ1-4 TRBV29-1 TGCAGCGTGGCACAGGGTAATGAAAAACTGTTTTTT CSVAQGNEKLFF
NA NA TRBJ2-7 TRBV23-1 TGCGCCAGCAGTCCGTTAATACTAGGCGACGAGCAGTACTTC CASSPLILGDEQYF
NA NA TRBJ1-5 TRBV7-7 TGTGCCAGCAGCCGACCAGCAGGGGCCGGCAATCAGCCCCAGCATTTT CASSRPAGAGNQPQHF
NA TRBD1 TRBJ1-2 TRBV4-3 TGCGCCAGCAGCCAAGCCGACAGGGGATATGGCTACACCTTC CASSQADRGYGYTF
NA NA TRBJ1-2 TRBV5-6 TGTGCCAGCAGCCCCCTGAGCCAGGGAAATTCCTATGGCTACACCTTC CASSPLSQGNSYGYTF
NA NA TRBJ2-1 TRBV9 TGTGCCAGCAGCGTAGGGCCGGGCTCCAACTACAATGAGCAGTTCTTC CASSVGPGSNYNEQFF
NA TRBD1 TRBJ2-2 TRBV29-1 TGCAGCGTCGACAGGGGCCCAAACACCGGGGAGCTGTTTTTT CSVDRGPNTGELFF
NA TRBD1 TRBJ2-2 TRBV10-3 TGCCTGACAGGGTCGGACACCGGGGAGCTGTTTTTT CLTGSDTGELFF
few NA TRBJ2-2 TRBV11-1 TGTGCCAGCAGCTTAAGTCGTTTTTCCACCGGGGAGCTGTTTTTT CASSLSRFSTGELFF
NA TRBD1 TRBJ2-3 TRBV29-1 TGCAGCGTTGTTCTGGACAGGGTGACAGATACGCAGTATTTT CSVVLDRVTDTQYF
few NA TRBJ1-1 TRBV7-9 TGTGCCAGCAGCTTGTACGTGAACACTGAAGCTTTCTTT CASSLYVNTEAFF
few TRBD1 TRBJ1-6 TRBV4-3 TGCGCCAGCAGCCGAGACAGGGAGGATAATTCACCCCTCCACTTT CASSRDREDNSPLHF
NA NA TRBJ1-2 TRBV30 TGTGCCTGGAGTGTACGGGGGCGTAGCTATGGCTACACCTTC CAWSVRGRSYGYTF
NA NA TRBJ2-3 TRBV7-2 TGTGCCAGCAGCTTAGCGCGTTTACTCACAGATACGCAGTATTTT CASSLARLLTDTQYF